Below, 8 T cell receptor beta chains from the same sample are listed, as sequenced in a study of blood T cell repertoires in COVID-19. Using immunoSEQ multiplex PCR, the repertoire was profiled, and TCRdb retains in-frame clones only, with some absent. Of some 260,000 clones in the sample, over 75% were seen once. The sequenced sample was peripheral blood. The source of these receptors is a woman aged 70-85 years with COVID-19, enrolled during active disease.

The V gene is TRBV5-1, the J gene TRBJ1-6; 7 positions match TRBD1. Germline V lookup: CDR1 SGHRS, CDR2 YFSETQ. The CDR3 is made up of 14 amino acids. V dropped 2 bases and J dropped 7; count of bases not matched to a gene: 3. The CDR3, as DNA: TGCGCCAGCAGCTTAGACAGGGTAAATTCACCCCTCCACTTT. Translating gives CASSLDRVNSPLHF.

This clone was seen a few times. The chain joins TRBV20-1 to TRBJ2-1; D is unresolved. This CDR3 region has 11 residues. The V gene's germline CDR1 is DFQATT and CDR2 SNEGSKA (reference sequence). The V gene lost 7 bases and the J gene lost 9 bases, with 13 bases spanning the gap. The CDR3, as DNA: TGCAGTGTCACGAACAACCGTGAGCAGTTCTTC. It codes for CSVTNNREQFF.

A word on this clone: The same CDR3 can be traced to other DNA sequences in this sample. The chain combines TRBV6-2 or TRBV6-3 with TRBJ1-5; D unclear. Germline CDR1 is MNHEY and CDR2 is SVGEGT. V shed 2 bases and J shed 2 bases, with 10 bases lying between them. This CDR3 comprises 15 residues. The CDR3, as DNA: TGTGCCAGCAGTTACGGAGGGTTGGGCAATCAGCCCCAGCATTTT. This codes for CASSYGGLGNQPQHF.

The rearrangement links TRBV5-1 to TRBJ2-1, with D possibly TRBD2 on 6 matching bases. The CDR3 has 15 residues. The V gene lost 4 bases and the J gene lost 2 bases, with 13 bases spanning the gap. Germline V gives CDR1 SGHRS, CDR2 YFSETQ. CDR3 DNA: TGCGCCAGCAGCCCCACAGCGGGTACCTACAATGAGCAGTTCTTC. Encoded protein: CASSPTAGTYNEQFF.

This clone was observed a few times. The chain employs TRBV6-5 and TRBJ2-7, with 7 bases that match TRBD2. V trimming: 2 bases; J trimming: 4 bases; junction bases outside the gene matches: 8. The germline CDR1 and CDR2 sequences are MNHEY and SVGAGI. This CDR3 is 15 amino acids long. The CDR3 DNA follows: TGTGCCAGCAGTTACGGAGCGGGAATGGATTACGAGCAGTACTTC. Its translation: CASSYGAGMDYEQYF.

For this clone: This same CDR3 is encoded by further DNA sequences in the sample. The chain has TRBV30 and TRBJ2-5, with D unresolved. The germline V and J ends were trimmed by 0 bases and 2 bases, with 7 bases remaining between them. The CDR3 has 13 residues. Germline V gene sequence: CDR1 GTSNPN, CDR2 SVGIG (reference sequence). The CDR3 here is CAWSVSAQETQYF. DNA of the CDR3: TGTGCCTGGAGTGTGAGTGCTCAAGAGACCCAGTACTTC.

Remarks on this clone: Within the sample, other DNA sequences also encode this same CDR3. J is TRBJ1-6 and V is TRBV10-3, with 8 bases that match TRBD1. Losses at the gene ends were 4 bases for V and 10 bases for J; bases not matched to a gene: 3. Germline values: CDR1 ENHRY, CDR2 SYGVKD. The CDR3 has 13 residues. The CDR3 sequence is CAISGQGSSPLHF. CDR3 bases: TGTGCCATCAGTGGACAGGGGAGCTCACCCCTCCACTTT.

The chain combines TRBV15 with TRBJ1-2, with TRBD1 identical over 8 bases. The V segment lost 9 bases and the J segment 2 bases; nucleotides outside the gene matches: 11. The germline CDR1 and CDR2 sequences are LNHNV and YYDKDF (reference sequence). The CDR3 runs 15 residues. The CDR3 coding sequence is TGTGCCACGAACCAAGACAGGGGCCTGAACTATGGCTACACCTTC. It encodes CATNQDRGLNYGYTF.